The next 22 T cell receptor beta chains were all read from a single sample in a study of T cells in Graves' hyperthyroidism and ophthalmopathy (dated by TCRdb to about 2019). The library relied on multiplex PCR. Sequencing relied on an Illumina HiSeq 2000. The TCR beta CDR3 regions were amplified from RNA transcripts. For the first round of RT-PCR on the TCR CDR3, the HTBI primer set was used together with the Qiagen OneStep RT-PCR kit. The public reads were run again by TCRdb, first through fastp at Q25 and then through MiXCR, and only productive beta chains were kept. Merged by CDR3 protein, the rows form single entries marked with the most common genes and DNA. The sample table shows approximately 400,000 distinct CDR3 sequences, and around 13% are seen once. The ten biggest clones cover 8% to 13% of the sample. The sample consisted of blood. The receptors originated from a woman aged 55-75 years with Graves' hyperthyroidism.

This clonotype was counted ten times or more. This chain's CDR3 is CASGPGQGSYGYTF. In nucleotides, the CDR3 is TGTGCTAGTGGCCCGGGACAGGGGAGCTATGGCTACACCTTC. The chain is built from TRBV12-5 and TRBJ1-2, with 10 bases identical to TRBD1. V lost 6 bases to trimming and J lost 4 bases; unmatched junction nucleotides: 5. CDR3 length equals 14 residues. The germline V gene encodes CDR1 LGHNT and CDR2 FRNRAP.

The chain combines TRBV29-1 with TRBJ2-5, with D perhaps matching TRBD2 (7 bases). The CDR3 is 14 amino acids. Trimming pared 7 bases from V and 4 bases from J, leaving 19 bases between. Per the germline V gene, CDR1 is SQVTM and CDR2 is ANQGSEA. CDR3 DNA: TGCAGCGCTGGGAAGGGGGGGGGCGGAGAGACCCAGTACTTC. Its translation is CSAGKGGGGETQYF.

This clonotype was recorded many times. The genes are TRBV27 and TRBJ1-5; D remains unclear. Germline V CDR1 and CDR2: MNHEY, SMNVEV (reference sequence). CDR3 length equals 15 residues. Trimming cost V 1 base and J 2 bases, with 9 bases left between them. CDR3 protein: CASSLYARGNQPQHF. Written as DNA, the CDR3 is TGTGCCAGCAGTTTATATGCGAGGGGCAATCAGCCCCAGCATTTT.

The chain uses TRBV20-1 and TRBJ2-3; possible D gene TRBD2, 5 bases. CDR1 is DFQATT, CDR2 SNEGSKA, per germline (reference sequence). The CDR3 is made up of 15 amino acids. V was shortened by 6 bases and J by 0 bases, with 16 bases between the two germline ends. CDR3: CSAATRTGSTDTQYF. The CDR3 DNA sequence: TGCAGTGCAGCCACCAGGACGGGGAGCACAGATACGCAGTATTTT.

In its sample, this clonotype was seen a few times. This chain links TRBV15 with TRBJ2-1; no definite D call. Deletions cut 2 bases from V and 6 bases from J, with 8 bases between. Germline V CDR1 and CDR2: LNHNV, YYDKDF (reference sequence). This CDR3 region has 13 residues. Written as DNA, the CDR3 is TGTGCCACCAGCAGACCACCGGGCAATGAGCAGTTCTTC. This gives the protein CATSRPPGNEQFF.

V usage is TRBV11-3 and J usage is TRBJ2-7, with 16 bases fitting TRBD2. Germline CDR1 reads SGHNT; CDR2 reads YENEEA. The CDR3 sequence is 17 residues long. V lost 4 bases, J lost 2 bases, and 5 bases stayed unmatched. CDR3 protein: CASSSGTSGRDPYEQYF. The CDR3, as DNA: TGTGCCAGCAGCTCTGGGACTAGCGGGAGGGACCCCTACGAGCAGTACTTC. Supplemented by reference TRBV11-3 and TRBJ2-7, the full variable domain reads EAGVVQSPRYKIIEKKQPVAFWCNPISGHNTLYWYLQNLGQGPELLIRYENEEAVDDSQLPKDRFSAERLKGVDSTLKIQPAELGDSAVYLCASSSGTSGRDPYEQYFGPGTRLTVT.

The table lists this clonotype with many counts. This chain joins TRBV12-3 or TRBV12-4 and TRBJ2-1; D is ambiguous. The germline V and J ends were trimmed by 7 bases and 0 bases, with 19 bases remaining between them. The CDR3 runs 17 residues. This CDR3 reads CASTFETAPSSYNEQFF. The CDR3 DNA follows: TGTGCCAGCACATTTGAGACGGCCCCCAGCTCCTACAATGAGCAGTTCTTC.

The rearrangement links TRBV4-1 to TRBJ2-1; the D is unclear. The CDR3 has 15 amino acids. The ends were cut back, 1 base at V and 4 bases at J, with 11 bases in the middle. CDR1 and CDR2 from the germline V gene are MGHRA and YSYEKL. CDR3 in amino acids: CASSQVSRFYNEQFF. In DNA form, the CDR3 reads TGCGCCAGCAGCCAAGTCTCCAGATTTTACAATGAGCAGTTCTTC.

This clonotype came up a few times. At one of its ends the junction is not consistent with the germline gene, which may arise from a read error. V is TRBV7-8 and J is TRBJ2-1; maybe TRBD2 (5 bases). CDR1 and CDR2 (germline): SGHVS, FQNEAQ. The CDR3 is 14 residues long. The CDR3 sequence: CTSSLGLSYNEQFF. CDR3 nucleotides: TGTACCAGCAGCTTAGGACTCTCCTACAATGAGCAGTTCTTC. Looking up the rest from reference TRBV7-8 and TRBJ2-1 gives the full variable domain: GAGVSQSPRYKVAKRGQDVALRCDPISGHVSLFWYQQALGQGPEFLTYFQNEAQLDKSGLPSDRFFAERPEGSVSTLKIQRTQQEDSAVYLCTSSLGLSYNEQFFGPGTRLTVL.

This clonotype was counted many times. The genes are TRBV24-1 and TRBJ2-3; D gene ambiguous. Trimming shortened V by 4 bases and J by 5 bases, and 12 bases separated the two germline ends. Germline assignment: CDR1 KGHDR and CDR2 SFDVKD. This CDR3 has 14 residues. The CDR3 nucleotides read TGTGCCACCAGTGACCCAGAGAGTATAGATACGCAGTATTTT. Protein: CATSDPESIDTQYF.

Details on this clonotype: A much larger clone differs from this one at a single base, so this may be a read error. This chain joins TRBV6-1 and TRBJ2-5; 9 bases line up with TRBD1. This CDR3 has 13 residues. The germline V gene encodes CDR1 MNHNS and CDR2 SASEGT. The CDR3 is CAGRQGGRETQYF. In DNA, the CDR3 is TGTGCCGGCAGACAGGGGGGCAGAGAGACCCAGTACTTC.

This clonotype has a count of ten or more. CDR3 nucleotide sequence: TGTGCCAGCAGTTACACGTCGGGAATCTCAGACGAGCAGTACTTC. Its translation is CASSYTSGISDEQYF. The chain recombines TRBV6-5 with TRBJ2-7, with D possibly being TRBD2 (5 bases). The CDR3 is 15 amino acids. V shed 2 bases and J shed 5 bases, with 16 bases lying between them. Per the germline V gene, CDR1 is MNHEY and CDR2 is SVGAGI.

In its sample, this clonotype was seen a few times. The chain employs TRBV7-9 and TRBJ2-3, with a weak D call TRBD2 (6 bases). The CDR3 is 16 amino acids. Trimming removed 5 bases from V and 3 bases from J, with 18 bases in between. Germline loops: CDR1 SEHNR, CDR2 FQNEAQ (reference sequence). CDR3 nucleotides: TGTGCCAGCAGCCCCCAAGGAGGGGTAAGGACAGATACGCAGTATTTT. It encodes CASSPQGGVRTDTQYF.

Only a few counts were recorded for this clonotype. V and J are TRBV4-1 and TRBJ2-7; the D call may be TRBD1 or TRBD2 (6 bases each). This CDR3 is built from 16 residues. Trimming stripped 7 bases from V and 7 bases from J, with 26 bases between. CDR1 and CDR2 (germline): MGHRA, YSYEKL. Here the CDR3 reads CASTPGGGSFLGEQYF. CDR3 bases: TGCGCCAGCACCCCCGGGGGCGGTTCCTTCTTGGGTGAGCAGTACTTC.

The chain is built from TRBV5-1 and TRBJ2-6; D possibly corresponds to TRBD1 (6 bases). Germline V lookup: CDR1 SGHRS, CDR2 YFSETQ. Trimming removed 2 bases from V and 4 bases from J, with 10 bases in between. The CDR3 is 15 amino acids. CDR3 in DNA: TGCGCCAGCAGCTTTCAGGGGCAAGGGGCCAACGTCCTGACTTTC. This encodes CASSFQGQGANVLTF.

This clonotype was detected many times. The V call is TRBV20-1, the J call TRBJ2-7, with 10 bases aligning to TRBD2. The germline gives CDR1 DFQATT, CDR2 SNEGSKA (reference sequence). This CDR3 spans 13 amino acids. With V trimmed by 5 bases and J by 1 base, 2 bases remained unmatched. The CDR3 is CSAPTSGSYEQYF. CDR3 DNA sequence: TGCAGTGCTCCGACTAGCGGGTCCTACGAGCAGTACTTC.

The chain links TRBV5-1 to TRBJ2-1, with 8 bases aligning to TRBD2. J lost 10 bases, V lost 0 bases, and 9 bases had no gene match. Germline CDR1 and CDR2: SGHRS and YFSETQ. CDR3 length: 15 residues. CDR3 DNA sequence: TGCGCCAGCAGCTTGGTTCCCAGCGGGGGACTAGAGCAGTTCTTC. Protein sequence: CASSLVPSGGLEQFF. Full variable domain (missing parts from reference TRBV5-1 and TRBJ2-1): KAGVTQTPRYLIKTRGQQVTLSCSPISGHRSVSWYQQTPGQGLQFLFEYFSETQRNKGNFPGRFSGRQFSNSRSEMNVSTLELGDSALYLCASSLVPSGGLEQFFGPGTRLTVL.

In its sample, this clonotype was seen many times. This rearrangement joins TRBV7-9 to TRBJ2-3; TRBD1 matches at 8 bases. Germline CDR1 reads SEHNR; CDR2 reads FQNEAQ (reference sequence). Losses at the gene ends were 4 bases for V and 5 bases for J; bases not matched to a gene: 5. The CDR3 runs 14 residues. Here the CDR3 DNA reads TGTGCCAGCAGCTCAGACAGGGGCGAAGATACGCAGTATTTT. Translated, it gives CASSSDRGEDTQYF. The full variable domain, in which reference TRBV7-9 and TRBJ2-3 provide the parts outside the CDR3, is DTGVSQNPRHKITKRGQNVTFRCDPISEHNRLYWYRQTLGQGPEFLTYFQNEAQLEKSRLLSDRFSAERPKGSFSTLEIQRTEQGDSAMYLCASSSDRGEDTQYFGPGTRLTVL.

V is TRBV6-6 and J is TRBJ1-5; D remains ambiguous. The germline V gene has CDR1 MNHNY and CDR2 SVGAGI (reference sequence). V was clipped by 0 bases and J by 7 bases, with 13 bases between them. The CDR3 runs 15 residues. CDR3 nucleotide sequence: TGTGCCAGCAGTTACTCAGGATCTTTTGGGCAGCCCCAGCATTTT. Its translation is CASSYSGSFGQPQHF.

This clonotype was observed many times. This chain joins TRBV7-6 and TRBJ2-1; TRBD2 might be the D (6 bases). Trimming pared 2 bases from V and 1 base from J, leaving 12 bases between. Germline V gene lookup returns CDR1 SGHVS and CDR2 FNYEAQ. The CDR3 extends over 16 amino acids. CDR3 nucleotides: TGTGCCAGCAGCTTATCGAGCGGGCTTTCCTACAATGAGCAGTTCTTC. It codes for CASSLSSGLSYNEQFF.

This clonotype was recorded many times. The chain carries TRBV2 and TRBJ2-1; unclear D gene. V lost 6 bases to trimming and J lost 0 bases, with 12 bases between them. The germline CDR1 and CDR2 sequences are SNHLY and FYNNEI. The CDR3 extends over 15 amino acids. The CDR3 loop is CASSDGRSSYNEQFF. The CDR3 DNA reads as TGTGCCAGCAGCGATGGGCGGAGCTCCTACAATGAGCAGTTCTTC.

This clonotype was observed at least ten times. The rearrangement uses TRBV10-3 and TRBJ2-2; D may correspond to TRBD1 or TRBD2 (5 bases each). This CDR3 comprises 17 residues. In germline, CDR1 is ENHRY, CDR2 SYGVKD. V was clipped by 2 bases and J by 4 bases, with 17 bases between them. Here the CDR3 reads CAISERLGERGTGELFF. CDR3 in DNA: TGTGCCATCAGTGAGAGATTGGGGGAGCGCGGCACCGGGGAGCTGTTTTTT.